Listed below are T cell receptor beta chains from one sample, sequenced in a study of control samples from healthy donors and cancer patients. Profiled with immunoSEQ multiplex PCR; TCRdb holds only in-frame clones, not every one. The repertoire has 260,000 or so clones, about 80% of them found once; the top ten carry about an eighth. The sequenced material came from PBMCs. The receptors shown here come from an older woman with lung cancer. The CDR3 runs from the conserved cysteine through the conserved F or W. Each record gives: clone size, V gene, D gene, J gene, CDR3 protein, CDR3 DNA. A D gene is named only where the DNA matches it firmly. Not every row has a clone size; where given, it reads once, few, many or a size class.

clone_size: NA; v_call: TRBV5-4; d_call: TRBD1; j_call: TRBJ1-4; cdr3_aa: CASSQDRWNEKLFF; cdr3_nt: TGTGCCAGCAGCCAGGACAGGTGGAATGAAAAACTGTTTTTT
clone_size: NA; v_call: TRBV5-1; d_call: NA; j_call: TRBJ2-7; cdr3_aa: CASSLVPGSYEQYF; cdr3_nt: TGCGCCAGCAGCTTGGTACCGGGATCCTACGAGCAGTACTTC
clone_size: NA; v_call: TRBV11-2; d_call: NA; j_call: TRBJ2-7; cdr3_aa: CASSLGVENHEQYF; cdr3_nt: TGTGCCAGCAGCTTAGGCGTGGAGAACCACGAGCAGTACTTC
clone_size: NA; v_call: TRBV11-2; d_call: NA; j_call: TRBJ2-1; cdr3_aa: CASSLVLTSYNEQFF; cdr3_nt: TGTGCCAGCAGCTTAGTACTCACTTCCTACAATGAGCAGTTCTTC
clone_size: NA; v_call: TRBV19; d_call: NA; j_call: TRBJ1-2; cdr3_aa: CASSIDSVYGYTF; cdr3_nt: TGTGCCAGTAGTATAGACAGTGTCTATGGCTACACCTTC
clone_size: NA; v_call: TRBV5-3; d_call: TRBD2; j_call: TRBJ2-4; cdr3_aa: CARSWAGVAKNIQYF; cdr3_nt: TGTGCCAGAAGCTGGGCGGGGGTAGCCAAAAACATTCAGTACTTC
clone_size: NA; v_call: TRBV5-1; d_call: NA; j_call: TRBJ1-4; cdr3_aa: CASSLSRGEYEKLFF; cdr3_nt: TGCGCCAGCAGCTTGAGCCGGGGGGAATATGAAAAACTGTTTTTT
clone_size: few; v_call: TRBV5-1; d_call: NA; j_call: TRBJ2-2; cdr3_aa: CASSFLTSNTGELFF; cdr3_nt: TGCGCCAGCAGCTTCTTGACGTCGAACACCGGGGAGCTGTTTTTT
clone_size: NA; v_call: TRBV28; d_call: TRBD1; j_call: TRBJ1-5; cdr3_aa: CASSLRQGDQPQHF; cdr3_nt: TGTGCCAGCAGTTTGCGACAGGGAGATCAGCCCCAGCATTTT
clone_size: NA; v_call: TRBV5-1; d_call: NA; j_call: TRBJ2-2; cdr3_aa: CASSLMAGANGELFF; cdr3_nt: TGCGCCAGCAGCTTAATGGCAGGGGCCAACGGGGAGCTGTTTTTT
clone_size: NA; v_call: TRBV2; d_call: TRBD1; j_call: TRBJ1-2; cdr3_aa: CASSGQGPLYGYTF; cdr3_nt: TGTGCCAGCAGTGGACAGGGCCCCCTCTATGGCTACACCTTC
clone_size: NA; v_call: TRBV5-6; d_call: TRBD2; j_call: TRBJ2-3; cdr3_aa: CASSSGTSELTDTQYF; cdr3_nt: TGTGCCAGCAGCTCGGGGACTAGTGAACTCACAGATACGCAGTATTTT
clone_size: NA; v_call: TRBV2; d_call: NA; j_call: TRBJ2-5; cdr3_aa: CASSHLTEQETQYF; cdr3_nt: TGTGCCAGCAGCCACCTGACCGAGCAAGAGACCCAGTACTTC
clone_size: NA; v_call: TRBV5-4; d_call: NA; j_call: TRBJ2-5; cdr3_aa: CASSLEPGEPQETQYF; cdr3_nt: TGTGCCAGCAGCTTGGAACCGGGGGAACCACAAGAGACCCAGTACTTC
clone_size: NA; v_call: TRBV19; d_call: NA; j_call: TRBJ1-6; cdr3_aa: CASSIGLQGGSPLHF; cdr3_nt: TGTGCCAGTAGTATCGGTTTGCAGGGCGGTTCACCCCTCCACTTT
clone_size: NA; v_call: TRBV5-4; d_call: NA; j_call: TRBJ2-1; cdr3_aa: CASSFTGSYNEQFF; cdr3_nt: TGTGCCAGCAGCTTCACAGGATCTTACAATGAGCAGTTCTTC
clone_size: NA; v_call: TRBV7-8; d_call: TRBD1; j_call: TRBJ1-6; cdr3_aa: CASSDRADSPLHF; cdr3_nt: TGTGCCAGCAGCGACAGGGCGGATTCACCCCTCCACTTT
clone_size: NA; v_call: TRBV5-1; d_call: TRBD2; j_call: TRBJ2-7; cdr3_aa: CASSPGLAGYEQYF; cdr3_nt: TGCGCCAGCAGCCCGGGACTAGCGGGCTACGAGCAGTACTTC
clone_size: NA; v_call: TRBV5-4; d_call: NA; j_call: TRBJ1-1; cdr3_aa: CASSLAGGAVGTEAFF; cdr3_nt: TGTGCCAGCAGCTTGGCCGGTGGGGCGGTGGGCACTGAAGCTTTCTTT
clone_size: few; v_call: TRBV2; d_call: TRBD1; j_call: TRBJ1-1; cdr3_aa: CASELKGAGTEAFF; cdr3_nt: TGTGCCAGCGAGCTCAAGGGGGCCGGCACTGAAGCTTTCTTT
clone_size: NA; v_call: TRBV14; d_call: TRBD1; j_call: TRBJ1-1; cdr3_aa: CASSHLITGERGTEAFF; cdr3_nt: TGTGCCAGCAGCCATCTCATTACAGGGGAACGGGGCACTGAAGCTTTCTTT
clone_size: once; v_call: TRBV7-3; d_call: NA; j_call: TRBJ2-2; cdr3_aa: CASSLYGGELFF; cdr3_nt: TGTGCCAGCAGCTTATACGGCGGGGAGCTGTTTTTT
clone_size: few; v_call: TRBV18; d_call: NA; j_call: TRBJ1-2; cdr3_aa: CASSTGTEGYGYTF; cdr3_nt: TGTGCCAGCTCAACCGGGACTGAGGGCTATGGCTACACCTTC
clone_size: NA; v_call: TRBV15; d_call: NA; j_call: TRBJ2-5; cdr3_aa: CATSRDPFGLTQYF; cdr3_nt: TGTGCCACCAGCAGAGATCCCTTTGGACTGACCCAGTACTTC
clone_size: NA; v_call: TRBV5-1; d_call: TRBD2; j_call: TRBJ2-2; cdr3_aa: CASSFGLAGAGELFF; cdr3_nt: TGCGCCAGCAGCTTCGGACTAGCGGGAGCTGGGGAGCTGTTTTTT
clone_size: few; v_call: TRBV4-1; d_call: NA; j_call: TRBJ2-2; cdr3_aa: CASSQAYRGGNTGELFF; cdr3_nt: TGCGCCAGCAGCCAAGCCTACAGGGGGGGGAACACCGGGGAGCTGTTTTTT
clone_size: NA; v_call: TRBV6-6; d_call: NA; j_call: TRBJ1-2; cdr3_aa: CASREGGYGYTF; cdr3_nt: TGTGCCAGCAGGGAGGGGGGATATGGCTACACCTTC
clone_size: few; v_call: TRBV6-5; d_call: TRBD1; j_call: TRBJ2-7; cdr3_aa: CASRPGTGSSYEQYF; cdr3_nt: TGTGCCAGCAGACCCGGGACAGGGAGCTCCTACGAGCAGTACTTC
clone_size: NA; v_call: TRBV5-1; d_call: NA; j_call: TRBJ2-2; cdr3_aa: CASKTGTVNTGELFF; cdr3_nt: TGCGCCAGCAAAACAGGTACCGTGAACACCGGGGAGCTGTTTTTT
clone_size: NA; v_call: TRBV6-5; d_call: TRBD1; j_call: TRBJ1-1; cdr3_aa: CASKGAWTEAFF; cdr3_nt: TGTGCCAGCAAGGGGGCGTGGACTGAAGCTTTCTTT
clone_size: NA; v_call: TRBV6-5; d_call: NA; j_call: TRBJ2-1; cdr3_aa: CASSYSRVRAEQFF; cdr3_nt: TGTGCCAGCAGTTACTCGAGGGTAAGGGCTGAGCAGTTCTTC